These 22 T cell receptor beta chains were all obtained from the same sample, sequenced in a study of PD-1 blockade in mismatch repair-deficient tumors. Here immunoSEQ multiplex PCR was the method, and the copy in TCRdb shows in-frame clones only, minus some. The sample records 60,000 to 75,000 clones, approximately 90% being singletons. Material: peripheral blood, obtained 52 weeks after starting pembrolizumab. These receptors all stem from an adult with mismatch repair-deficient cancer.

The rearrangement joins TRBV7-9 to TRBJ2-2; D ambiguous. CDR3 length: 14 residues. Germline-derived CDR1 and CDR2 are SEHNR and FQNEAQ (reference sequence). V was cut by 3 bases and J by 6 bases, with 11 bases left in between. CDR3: CASSLSGGAGELFF. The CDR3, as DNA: TGTGCCAGCAGCTTGTCGGGTGGTGCCGGGGAGCTGTTTTTT.

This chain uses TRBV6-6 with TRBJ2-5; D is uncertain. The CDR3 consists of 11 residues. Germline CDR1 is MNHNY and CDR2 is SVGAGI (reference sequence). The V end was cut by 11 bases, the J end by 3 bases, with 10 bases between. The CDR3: CAAGREETQYF. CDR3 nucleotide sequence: TGTGCCGCTGGTAGGGAAGAGACCCAGTACTTC.

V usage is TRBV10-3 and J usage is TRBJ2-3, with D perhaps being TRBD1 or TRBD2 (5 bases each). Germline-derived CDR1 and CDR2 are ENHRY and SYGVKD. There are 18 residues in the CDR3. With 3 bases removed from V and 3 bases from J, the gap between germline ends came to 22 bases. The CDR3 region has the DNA TGTGCCATCAGTGAAGGTTGGGGGTACCCAAAGCGTACAGATACGCAGTATTTT. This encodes CAISEGWGYPKRTDTQYF.

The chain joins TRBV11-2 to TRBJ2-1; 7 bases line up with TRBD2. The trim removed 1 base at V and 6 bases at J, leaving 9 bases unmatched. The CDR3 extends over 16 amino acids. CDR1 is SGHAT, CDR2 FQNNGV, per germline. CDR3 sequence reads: CASSLVARREINEQFF. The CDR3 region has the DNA TGTGCCAGCAGCTTAGTCGCAAGGCGGGAGATCAATGAGCAGTTCTTC.

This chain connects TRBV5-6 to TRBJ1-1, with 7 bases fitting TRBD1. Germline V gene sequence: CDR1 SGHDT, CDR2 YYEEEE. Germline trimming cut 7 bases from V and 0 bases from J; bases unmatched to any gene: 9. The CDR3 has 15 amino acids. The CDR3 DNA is TGTGCCAGCTTAAAAACAGGGGCCGTGAACACTGAAGCTTTCTTT. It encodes CASLKTGAVNTEAFF.

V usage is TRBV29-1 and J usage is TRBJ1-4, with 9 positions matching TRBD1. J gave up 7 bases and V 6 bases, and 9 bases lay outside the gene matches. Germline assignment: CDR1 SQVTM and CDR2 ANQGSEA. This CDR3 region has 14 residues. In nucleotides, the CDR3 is TGCAGCGTCGTATCGGGACAGGGAAGTGAAAAACTGTTTTTT. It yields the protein CSVVSGQGSEKLFF. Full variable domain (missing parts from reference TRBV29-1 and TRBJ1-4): SAVISQKPSRDICQRGTSLTIQCQVDSQVTMMFWYRQQPGQSLTLIATANQGSEATYESGFVIDKFPISRPNLTFSTLTVSNMSPEDSSIYLCSVVSGQGSEKLFFGSGTQLSVL.

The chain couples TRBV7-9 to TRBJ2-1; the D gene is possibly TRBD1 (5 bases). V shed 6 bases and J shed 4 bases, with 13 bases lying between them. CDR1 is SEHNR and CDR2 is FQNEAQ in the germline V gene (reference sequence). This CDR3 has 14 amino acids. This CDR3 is CASSYLGDYNEQFF. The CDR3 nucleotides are TGTGCCAGCAGTTACCTAGGGGATTACAATGAGCAGTTCTTC. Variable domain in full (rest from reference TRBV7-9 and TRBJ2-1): DTGVSQNPRHKITKRGQNVTFRCDPISEHNRLYWYRQTLGQGPEFLTYFQNEAQLEKSRLLSDRFSAERPKGSFSTLEIQRTEQGDSAMYLCASSYLGDYNEQFFGPGTRLTVL.

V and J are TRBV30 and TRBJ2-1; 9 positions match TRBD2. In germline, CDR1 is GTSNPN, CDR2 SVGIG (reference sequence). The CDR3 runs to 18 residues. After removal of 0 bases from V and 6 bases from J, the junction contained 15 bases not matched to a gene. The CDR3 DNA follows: TGTGCCTGGAGTGTTCCGGGTAGCGGGAGACTTATCTCCAATGAGCAGTTCTTC. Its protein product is CAWSVPGSGRLISNEQFF.

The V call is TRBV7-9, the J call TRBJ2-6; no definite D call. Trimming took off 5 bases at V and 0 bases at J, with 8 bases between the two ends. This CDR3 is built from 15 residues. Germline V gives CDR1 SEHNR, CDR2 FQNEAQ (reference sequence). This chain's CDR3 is CASSPPGSGANVLTF. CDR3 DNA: TGTGCCAGCAGCCCACCCGGCTCTGGGGCCAACGTCCTGACTTTC.

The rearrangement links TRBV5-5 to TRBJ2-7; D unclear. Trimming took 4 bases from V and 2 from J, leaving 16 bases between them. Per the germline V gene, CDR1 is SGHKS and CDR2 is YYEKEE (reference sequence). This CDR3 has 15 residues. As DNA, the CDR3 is TGTGCCAGCAGCCCCTACCCAACCCCCCCCTACGAGCAGTACTTC. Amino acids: CASSPYPTPPYEQYF.

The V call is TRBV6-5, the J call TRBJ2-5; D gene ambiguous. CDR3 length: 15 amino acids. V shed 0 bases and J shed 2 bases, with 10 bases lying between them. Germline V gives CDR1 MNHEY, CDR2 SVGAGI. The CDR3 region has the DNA TGTGCCAGCAGTTACTCGGCGGAAAGACAAGAGACCCAGTACTTC. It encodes CASSYSAERQETQYF.

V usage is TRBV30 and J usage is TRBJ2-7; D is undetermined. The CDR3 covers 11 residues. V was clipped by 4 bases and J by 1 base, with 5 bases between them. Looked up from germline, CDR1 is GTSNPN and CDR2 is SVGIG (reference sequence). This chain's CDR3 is CAWTRSYEQYF. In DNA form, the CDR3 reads TGTGCCTGGACCAGGTCCTACGAGCAGTACTTC.

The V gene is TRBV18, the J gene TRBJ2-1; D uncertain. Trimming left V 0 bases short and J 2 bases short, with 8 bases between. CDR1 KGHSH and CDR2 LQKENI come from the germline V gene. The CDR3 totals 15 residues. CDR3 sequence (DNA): TGTGCCAGCTCACCACCGAAGGGCCCCTACAATGAGCAGTTCTTC. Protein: CASSPPKGPYNEQFF.

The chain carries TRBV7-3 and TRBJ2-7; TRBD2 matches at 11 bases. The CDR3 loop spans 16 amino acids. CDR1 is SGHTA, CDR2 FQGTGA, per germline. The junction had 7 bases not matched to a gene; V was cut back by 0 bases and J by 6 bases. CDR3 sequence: CASSLTEGTSGCEQYF. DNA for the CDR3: TGTGCCAGCAGCTTAACCGAGGGGACTAGCGGATGCGAGCAGTACTTC.

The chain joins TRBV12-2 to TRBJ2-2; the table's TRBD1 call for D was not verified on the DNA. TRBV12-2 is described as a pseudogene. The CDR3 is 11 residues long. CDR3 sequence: CARHLNGELFF. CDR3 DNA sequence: TGTGCGCGACATTTAAACGGGGAGCTGTTTTTT.

CDR3 coding DNA: TGCGCCAGCAGCTTGAACCAAGAGACCCAGTACTTC. It is translated as CASSLNQETQYF. V is TRBV5-1 and J is TRBJ2-5; no firm D call. The germline V gene has CDR1 SGHRS and CDR2 YFSETQ. The ends were cut back, 1 base at V and 0 bases at J, with 1 base in the middle. The CDR3 consists of 12 residues.

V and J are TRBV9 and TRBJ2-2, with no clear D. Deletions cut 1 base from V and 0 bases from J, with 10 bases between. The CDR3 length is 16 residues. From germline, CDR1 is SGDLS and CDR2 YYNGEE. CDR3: CASSVYEAPNTGELFF. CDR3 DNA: TGTGCCAGCAGCGTATACGAAGCGCCGAACACCGGGGAGCTGTTTTTT.

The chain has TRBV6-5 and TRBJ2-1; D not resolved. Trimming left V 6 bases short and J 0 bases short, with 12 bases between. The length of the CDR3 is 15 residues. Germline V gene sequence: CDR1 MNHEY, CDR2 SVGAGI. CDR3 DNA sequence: TGTGCCAGCAGCCGTGACTGGAGCTCCTACAATGAGCAGTTCTTC. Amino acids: CASSRDWSSYNEQFF.

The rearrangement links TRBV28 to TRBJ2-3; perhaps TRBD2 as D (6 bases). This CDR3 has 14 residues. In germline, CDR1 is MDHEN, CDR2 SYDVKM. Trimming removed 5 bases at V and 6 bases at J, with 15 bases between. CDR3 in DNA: TGTGCCAGCAGTGACCCCCAGGGAGGCGATACGCAGTATTTT. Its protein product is CASSDPQGGDTQYF.

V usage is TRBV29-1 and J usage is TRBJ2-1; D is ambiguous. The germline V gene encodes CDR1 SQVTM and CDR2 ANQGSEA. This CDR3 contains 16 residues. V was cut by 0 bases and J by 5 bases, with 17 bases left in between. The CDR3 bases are TGCAGCGTTGAAGATGGGTCGCGTCGAAGAAACAATGAGCAGTTCTTC. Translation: CSVEDGSRRRNNEQFF.

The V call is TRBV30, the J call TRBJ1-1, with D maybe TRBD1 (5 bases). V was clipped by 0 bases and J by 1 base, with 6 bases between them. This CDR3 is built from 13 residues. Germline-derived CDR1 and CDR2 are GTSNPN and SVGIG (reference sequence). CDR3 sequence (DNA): TGTGCCTGGAGTGTAGGGGAGAACACTGAAGCTTTCTTT. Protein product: CAWSVGENTEAFF.

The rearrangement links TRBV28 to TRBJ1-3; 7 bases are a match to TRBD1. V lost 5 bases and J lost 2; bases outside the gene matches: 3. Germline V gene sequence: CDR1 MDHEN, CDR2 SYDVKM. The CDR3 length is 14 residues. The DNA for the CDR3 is TGTGCCAGCAGTCTGGACAGGCCTGGAAACACCATATATTTT. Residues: CASSLDRPGNTIYF.